Here is one T cell receptor (beta chain) with its context. Its antigen is currently unknown. TCRdb's table, derived via immunoSEQ multiplex PCR, lists solely in-frame clones and lacks some. The table records about 12,000 clones, about nine tenths of them present only once. The data were taken from a study of chemoradiotherapy in HPV16-positive cancers. Study-wide context: Functional T-cell assays on a couple of HPV16-positive patients' cells defined candidate HPV-specific clones and common TCR motifs. Study results and caveats: Non-HPV-specific T cells did not expand in tumors during treatment, whereas candidate HPV-specific clones and E7-related motifs did.

Trimming removed 2 bases at V and 0 bases at J, with 3 bases between. The CDR3 is 13 amino acids. Germline CDR1 and CDR2: SGHRS and YFSETQ. The TCR sequence derives from a human donor with HPV-associated anogenital cancer. V and J are TRBV5-1 and TRBJ2-1; D remains unclear. This specimen consisted of blood, obtained from a patient who underwent chemoradiotherapy. The CDR3 spells CASSLSSYNEQFF. In nucleotides, the CDR3 is TGCGCCAGCAGCTTAAGCTCCTACAATGAGCAGTTCTTC.